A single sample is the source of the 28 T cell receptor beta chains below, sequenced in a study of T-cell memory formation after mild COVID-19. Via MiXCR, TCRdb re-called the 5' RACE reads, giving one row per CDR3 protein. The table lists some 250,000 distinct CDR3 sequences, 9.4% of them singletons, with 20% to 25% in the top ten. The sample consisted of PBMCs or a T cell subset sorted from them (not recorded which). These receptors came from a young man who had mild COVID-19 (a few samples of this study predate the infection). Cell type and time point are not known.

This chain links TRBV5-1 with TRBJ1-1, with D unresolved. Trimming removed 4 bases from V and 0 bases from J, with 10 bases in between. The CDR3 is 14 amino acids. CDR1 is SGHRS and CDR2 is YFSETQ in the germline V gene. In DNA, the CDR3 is TGCGCCAGCAGCATGAGACGGTTGAACACTGAAGCTTTCTTT. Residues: CASSMRRLNTEAFF.

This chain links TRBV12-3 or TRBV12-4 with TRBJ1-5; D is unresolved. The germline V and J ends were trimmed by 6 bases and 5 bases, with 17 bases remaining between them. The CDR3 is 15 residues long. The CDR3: CASSPRGQVYQPQHF. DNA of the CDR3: TGTGCCAGCAGCCCTAGAGGGCAGGTTTATCAGCCCCAGCATTTT.

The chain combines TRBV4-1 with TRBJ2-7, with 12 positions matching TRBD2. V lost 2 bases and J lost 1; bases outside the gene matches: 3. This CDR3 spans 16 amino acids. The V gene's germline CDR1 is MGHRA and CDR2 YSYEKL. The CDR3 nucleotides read TGCGCCAGCAGCCAAACTCTAGCGGGGGGGTCCTACGAGCAGTACTTC. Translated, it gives CASSQTLAGGSYEQYF.

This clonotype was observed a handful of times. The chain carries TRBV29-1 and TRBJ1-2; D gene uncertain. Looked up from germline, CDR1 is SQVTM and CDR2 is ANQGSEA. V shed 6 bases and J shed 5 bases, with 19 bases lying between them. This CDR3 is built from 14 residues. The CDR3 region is CSVTGSSRGYGYTF. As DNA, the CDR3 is TGCAGCGTCACCGGGTCCTCCCGGGGATATGGCTACACCTTC.

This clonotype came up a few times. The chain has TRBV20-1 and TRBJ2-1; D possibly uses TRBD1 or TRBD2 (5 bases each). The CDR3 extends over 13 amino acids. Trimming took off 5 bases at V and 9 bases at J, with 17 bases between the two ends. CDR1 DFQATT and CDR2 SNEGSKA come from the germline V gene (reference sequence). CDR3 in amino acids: CSARPPGRVEQFF. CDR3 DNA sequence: TGCAGTGCTCGACCTCCAGGGCGGGTTGAGCAGTTCTTC.

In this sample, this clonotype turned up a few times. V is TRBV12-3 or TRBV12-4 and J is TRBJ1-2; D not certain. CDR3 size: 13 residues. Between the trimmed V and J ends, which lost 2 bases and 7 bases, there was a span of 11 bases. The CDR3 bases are TGTGCCAGCAGTTTAATGCAGGCGTCTGGCTACACCTTC. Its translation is CASSLMQASGYTF.

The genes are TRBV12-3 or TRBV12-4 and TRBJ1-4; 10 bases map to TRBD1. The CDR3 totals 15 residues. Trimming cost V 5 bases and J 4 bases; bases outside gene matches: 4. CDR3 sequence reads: CASSPRDRGNEKLFF. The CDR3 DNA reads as TGTGCCAGCAGTCCTCGGGACAGGGGTAATGAAAAACTGTTTTTT.

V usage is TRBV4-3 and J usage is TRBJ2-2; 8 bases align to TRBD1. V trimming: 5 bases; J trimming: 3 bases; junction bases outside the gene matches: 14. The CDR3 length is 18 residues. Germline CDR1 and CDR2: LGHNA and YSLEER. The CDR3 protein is CASSDRGSRPLDTGELFF. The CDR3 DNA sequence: TGCGCCAGCAGCGACAGGGGTTCCCGCCCTTTGGACACCGGGGAGCTGTTTTTT.

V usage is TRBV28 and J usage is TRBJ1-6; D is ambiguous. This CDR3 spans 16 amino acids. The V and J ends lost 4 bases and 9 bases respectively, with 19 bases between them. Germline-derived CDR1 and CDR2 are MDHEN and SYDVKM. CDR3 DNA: TGTGCCAGCAGTTCCCCTGGTGCTTTCGCCGGTTCACCCCTCCACTTT. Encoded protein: CASSSPGAFAGSPLHF.

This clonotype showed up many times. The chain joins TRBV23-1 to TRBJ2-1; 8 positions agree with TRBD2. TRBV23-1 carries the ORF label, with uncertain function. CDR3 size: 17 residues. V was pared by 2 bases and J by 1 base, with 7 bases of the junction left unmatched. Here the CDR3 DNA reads TGCGCCAGCAGTCAACCGCTGGCGGGGGGTTCCTACAATGAGCAGTTCTTC. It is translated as CASSQPLAGGSYNEQFF.

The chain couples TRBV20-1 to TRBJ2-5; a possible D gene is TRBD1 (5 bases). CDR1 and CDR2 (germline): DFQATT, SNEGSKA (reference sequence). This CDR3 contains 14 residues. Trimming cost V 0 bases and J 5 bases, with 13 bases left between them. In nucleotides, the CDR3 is TGCAGTGCTAGAGATCGAAGGGGTTGGGAGACCCAGTACTTC. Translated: CSARDRRGWETQYF.

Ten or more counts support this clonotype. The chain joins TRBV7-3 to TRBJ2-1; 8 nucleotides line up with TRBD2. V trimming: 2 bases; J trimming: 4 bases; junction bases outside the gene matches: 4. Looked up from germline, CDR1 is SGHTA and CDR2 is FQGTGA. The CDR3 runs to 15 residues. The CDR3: CASSLAAGGYNEQFF. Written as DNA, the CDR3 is TGTGCCAGCAGCTTAGCGGCGGGGGGATACAATGAGCAGTTCTTC.

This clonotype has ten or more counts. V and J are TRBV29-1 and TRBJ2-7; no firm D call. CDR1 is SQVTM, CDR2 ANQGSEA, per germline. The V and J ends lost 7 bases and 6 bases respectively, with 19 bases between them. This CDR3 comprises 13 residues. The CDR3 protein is CSAGRQESTEQYF. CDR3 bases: TGCAGCGCTGGGCGACAAGAGTCAACCGAGCAGTACTTC.

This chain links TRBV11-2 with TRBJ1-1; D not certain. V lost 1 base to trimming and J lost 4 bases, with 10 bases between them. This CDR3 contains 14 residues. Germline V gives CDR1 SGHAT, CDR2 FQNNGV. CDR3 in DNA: TGTGCCAGCAGCTTAGTCGCGGGGATCACTGAAGCTTTCTTT. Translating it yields CASSLVAGITEAFF. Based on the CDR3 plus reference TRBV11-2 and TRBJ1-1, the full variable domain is EAGVAQSPRYKIIEKRQSVAFWCNPISGHATLYWYQQILGQGPKLLIQFQNNGVVDDSQLPKDRFSAERLKGVDSTLKIQPAKLEDSAVYLCASSLVAGITEAFFGQGTRLTVV.

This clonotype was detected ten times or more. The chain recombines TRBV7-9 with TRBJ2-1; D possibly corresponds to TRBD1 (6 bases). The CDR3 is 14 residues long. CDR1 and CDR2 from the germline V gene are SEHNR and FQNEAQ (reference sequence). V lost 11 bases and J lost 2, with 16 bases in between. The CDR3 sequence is CAGSRGATYNEQFF. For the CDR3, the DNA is TGTGCCGGAAGCAGGGGAGCTACCTACAATGAGCAGTTCTTC.

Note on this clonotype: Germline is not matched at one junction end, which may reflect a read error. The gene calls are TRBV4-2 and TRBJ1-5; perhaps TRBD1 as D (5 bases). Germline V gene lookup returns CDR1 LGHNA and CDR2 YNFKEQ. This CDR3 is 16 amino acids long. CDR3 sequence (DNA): TGTGCCAGCAGTTTCTCAGGGAAGGCAATCAATCGGCCCCAGCATTTT. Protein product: CASSFSGKAINRPQHF.

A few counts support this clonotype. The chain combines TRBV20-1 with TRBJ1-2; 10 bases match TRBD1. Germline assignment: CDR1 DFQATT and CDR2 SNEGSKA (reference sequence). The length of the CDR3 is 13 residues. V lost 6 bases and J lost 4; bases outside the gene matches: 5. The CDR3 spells CSAQGTGVYGYTF. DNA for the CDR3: TGCAGTGCCCAGGGGACAGGGGTCTATGGCTACACCTTC.

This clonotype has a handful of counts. The CDR3 nucleotides read TGCGCCAGCAGTTCGGACCCTAGCAATCAGCCCCAGCATTTT. This gives the protein CASSSDPSNQPQHF. V and J are TRBV5-1 and TRBJ1-5; no clear D. From germline, CDR1 is SGHRS and CDR2 YFSETQ. The CDR3 covers 14 residues. Trimming took 5 bases from V and 0 from J, leaving 9 bases between them. Based on the CDR3 plus reference TRBV5-1 and TRBJ1-5, the full variable domain is KAGVTQTPRYLIKTRGQQVTLSCSPISGHRSVSWYQQTPGQGLQFLFEYFSETQRNKGNFPGRFSGRQFSNSRSEMNVSTLELGDSALYLCASSSDPSNQPQHFGDGTRLSIL.

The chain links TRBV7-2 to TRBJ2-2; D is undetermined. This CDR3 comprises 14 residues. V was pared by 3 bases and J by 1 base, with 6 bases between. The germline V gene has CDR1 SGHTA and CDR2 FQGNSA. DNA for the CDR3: TGTGCCAGCAGCTTCCTCTTGAACACCGGGGAGCTGTTTTTT. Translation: CASSFLLNTGELFF. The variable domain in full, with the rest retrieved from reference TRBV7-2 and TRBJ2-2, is GAGVSQSPSNKVTEKGKDVELRCDPISGHTALYWYRQSLGQGLEFLIYFQGNSAPDKSGLPSDRFSAERTGGSVSTLTIQRTQQEDSAVYLCASSFLLNTGELFFGEGSRLTVL.

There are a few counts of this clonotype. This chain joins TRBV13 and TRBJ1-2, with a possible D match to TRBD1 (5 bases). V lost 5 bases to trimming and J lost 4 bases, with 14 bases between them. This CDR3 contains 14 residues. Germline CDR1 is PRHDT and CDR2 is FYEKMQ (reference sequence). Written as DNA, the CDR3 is TGTGCCAGCAGCAGATTGGGACCGATCTATGGCTACACCTTC. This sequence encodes CASSRLGPIYGYTF.

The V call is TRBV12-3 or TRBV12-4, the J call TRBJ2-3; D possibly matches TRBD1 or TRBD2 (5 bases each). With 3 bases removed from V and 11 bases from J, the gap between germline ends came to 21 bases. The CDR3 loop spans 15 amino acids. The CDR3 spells CASSFGGPGPVEQYF. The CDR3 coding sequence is TGTGCCAGCAGTTTTGGGGGACCGGGCCCCGTTGAGCAGTATTTT.

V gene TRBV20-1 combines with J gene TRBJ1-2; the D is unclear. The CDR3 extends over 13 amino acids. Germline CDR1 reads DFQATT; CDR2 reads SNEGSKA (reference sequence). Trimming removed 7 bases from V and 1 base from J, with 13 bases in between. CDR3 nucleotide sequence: TGCAGTGTAATGGCTGGGAATAACTATGGCTACACCTTC. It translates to CSVMAGNNYGYTF.

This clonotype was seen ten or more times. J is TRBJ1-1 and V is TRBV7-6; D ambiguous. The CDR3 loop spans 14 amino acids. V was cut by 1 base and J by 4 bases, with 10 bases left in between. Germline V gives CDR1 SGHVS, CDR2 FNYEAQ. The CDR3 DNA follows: TGTGCCAGCAGCTTAGGGTTAGGGTCCACTGAAGCTTTCTTT. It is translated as CASSLGLGSTEAFF.

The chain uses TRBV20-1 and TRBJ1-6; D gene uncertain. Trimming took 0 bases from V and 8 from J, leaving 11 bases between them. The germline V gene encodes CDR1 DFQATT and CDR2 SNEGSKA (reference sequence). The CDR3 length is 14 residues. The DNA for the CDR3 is TGCAGTGCTAGAGATCAATCGCAAGATTCACCCCTCCACTTT. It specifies CSARDQSQDSPLHF.

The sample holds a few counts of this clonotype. CDR3 DNA sequence: TGCGCCAGCAGCCCCGCTTCCTTGGCTCAAGAGACCCAGTACTTC. Residues: CASSPASLAQETQYF. This chain uses TRBV5-1 with TRBJ2-5; no definite D call. The germline V gene encodes CDR1 SGHRS and CDR2 YFSETQ. The CDR3 runs to 15 residues. The ends were cut back, 4 bases at V and 2 bases at J, with 15 bases in the middle. Drawing the rest from reference TRBV5-1 and TRBJ2-5, the complete variable domain is KAGVTQTPRYLIKTRGQQVTLSCSPISGHRSVSWYQQTPGQGLQFLFEYFSETQRNKGNFPGRFSGRQFSNSRSEMNVSTLELGDSALYLCASSPASLAQETQYFGPGTRLLVL.

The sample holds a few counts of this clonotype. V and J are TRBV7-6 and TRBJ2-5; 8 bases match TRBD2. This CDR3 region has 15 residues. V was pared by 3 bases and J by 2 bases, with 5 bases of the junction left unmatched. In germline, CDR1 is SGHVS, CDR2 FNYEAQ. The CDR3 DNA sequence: TGTGCCAGCAGCTTTACTAGCGGACCTCAAGAGACCCAGTACTTC. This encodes CASSFTSGPQETQYF.

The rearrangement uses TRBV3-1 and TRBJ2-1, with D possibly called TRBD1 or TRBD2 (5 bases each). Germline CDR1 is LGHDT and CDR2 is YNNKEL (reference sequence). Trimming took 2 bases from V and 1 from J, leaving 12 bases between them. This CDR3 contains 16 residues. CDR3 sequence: CASSQSAGGSYNEQFF. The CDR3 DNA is TGTGCCAGCAGCCAATCTGCTGGGGGTTCCTACAATGAGCAGTTCTTC.

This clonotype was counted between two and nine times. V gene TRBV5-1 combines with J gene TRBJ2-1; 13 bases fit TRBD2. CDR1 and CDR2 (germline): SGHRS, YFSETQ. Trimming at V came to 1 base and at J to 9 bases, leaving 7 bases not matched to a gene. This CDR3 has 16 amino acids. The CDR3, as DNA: TGCGCCAGCAGCTTGCAACTAGCGGGGGGGCTTACTGAGCAGTTCTTC. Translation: CASSLQLAGGLTEQFF.